This record covers a single T cell receptor beta chain. Its antigen has not been determined. No qualities accompany the bases; no much larger clone lies one base away. The data were obtained in a study of blood T cell repertoires in COVID-19 (dated by TCRdb to 2018 to 2021). Broadly, across the study: Samples covering the acute and convalescent phases of COVID-19 were provided by collaborators in the United States, Italy and Spain. The repertoires were released in a freely available public database meant as a resource for research on the immune response to SARS-CoV-2. The dataset comprised deeply sampled blood TCRbeta repertoires from subjects exposed to, actively infected with, or recovered from COVID-19. Where available, HLA class I and class II types were taken from metadata supplied by the sample provider and were not determined by assay-based typing. A de-identified subject ID, COVID-19 status, age in years and sex were almost always included in the sample metadata. The samples were drawn from two sources: the first 160 participants of the ongoing ImmuneRACE study, and over 1,000 subjects contributed by 6 global collaborators. The material from the prospective study consisted of cDNA or gDNA derived from T cells, B-cell-depleted T cells, or PBMCs. General conclusions and limits of the study: Clinical and demographic metadata were provided uncurated, with the amount varying by source and participant.

TCRbeta CDR3 regions were amplified from genomic DNA using the immunoSEQ Assay, a bias-controlled multiplex PCR. The paper's data handling went like this. The number of nucleated cells in each sample was estimated by amplification of reference gene primers within the assay. To quantify the absolute abundance of each unique TCRbeta CDR3 rearrangement, sequence reads were collapsed and filtered. For each sample, productive Simpson clonality was calculated by taking the square root of Simpson's diversity index across productive rearrangements. TCRdb took this table from immuneACCESS and kept in-frame rearrangements with V and J called. Such tables lack part of the clones; where checked against another copy, unresolved V genes explain under half of the gap, and the rest is unexplained. V, J and clone size reflect that table, while D and trimming were determined from the DNA. The sample table records more than 95,000 clones; around 80% of these occur just once. Roughly 18% of the sample belongs to the ten largest clones.

Each collaborating institution followed its own protocols to collect whole blood in K2EDTA tubes. For TCRbeta analysis, collaborators shipped samples in one of three forms: frozen whole blood, isolated PBMCs, or DNA extracted from either of those sample types. Sequenced material: peripheral blood. This sequence was found in a man older than 75 with acute or convalescent COVID-19.

DNA sequence: TGTGCCTGGGCGGACAGGCTAGCCTCTGGGGCCAACGTCCTGACTTTC. Its protein is CAWADRLASGANVLTF. The sequence is built from TRBV30 and TRBJ2-6, and TRBD1 matches 7 of the central bases. Trimming takes 5 bases off V and 0 bases off J; junction bases not matched to a gene: 7. CDR1 is given as GTSNPN and CDR2 as SVGIG, both from the germline V gene (reference sequence). The CDR3 covers 16 residues, taking in both the cysteine and the phenylalanine. The only DNA kept is the CDR3, 48 bases in frame from the first base.